This TCR beta chain originates from a study of blood T cell repertoires in COVID-19. Across the whole study: Sites in the United States, Italy and Spain provided acute and convalescent COVID-19 samples. T cells, B-cell-depleted T cells, or PBMCs provided the cDNA or gDNA that served as material.

Patients at the Seattle site were enrolled during active infection and followed longitudinally. Germline CDR1 and CDR2: SGHNT and YENEEA. The CDR3 has 15 residues. V dropped 0 bases and J dropped 3 bases, with 12 bases sitting between them. Source study methods: Estimated nucleated cell counts came from reference gene primer amplification. Produced via immunoSEQ multiplex PCR; TCRdb's table is partial and in-frame only. V, J and clone size reflect that table, while D and trimming were determined from the DNA. The data show approximately 270,000 clones, around 88% seen once. The chain combines TRBV11-3 with TRBJ2-7; possibly TRBD1 for D (6 bases). Sequencing input: peripheral blood. The origin of this receptor is a woman in her twenties or thirties with COVID-19, enrolled during active disease. CDR3 sequence reads: CASSLETGPLYEQYF. The CDR3 DNA reads TGTGCCAGCAGCTTAGAGACAGGACCACTCTACGAGCAGTACTTC.